This TCR beta chain was retrieved from a study of shared clonotypes between healthy human individuals. Unmatched junction bases numbered 7, after V lost 3 bases and J lost 3 bases. The CDR3 runs to 16 residues. Germline V gene data show CDR1 as MNHEY and CDR2 as SMNVEV (reference sequence). TCRdb keeps only in-frame clones here, not all; method: immunoSEQ multiplex PCR. This table has approximately 640,000 clones, about nine tenths appearing once. The specimen sequenced was memory CD8+ T cells from PBMCs. Noted subset: CD45RO+ cells pooled with CCR7-negative TemRA cells. The V gene is TRBV27, the J gene TRBJ2-7, with 11 bases aligning to TRBD2. The receptor comes from a man in his late teens or twenties in good health. Some clones in this sample may be carry-over from other donors' samples. CDR3 sequence (DNA): TGTGCCAGCAGTTTCCAACTAGCGGGAGAGGACTACGAGCAGTACTTC. Translating it yields CASSFQLAGEDYEQYF.